This record looks at one T cell receptor beta chain sequence and its context. Trimming pared 7 bases from V and 8 bases from J, leaving 19 bases between. The CDR3 covers 14 residues. Germline V gives CDR1 MNHEY, CDR2 SVGAGI. This sample is part of a study of Ad26.COV2.S vaccination and SARS-CoV-2 variants. Using immunoSEQ multiplex PCR, the repertoire was profiled, and TCRdb retains in-frame clones only, with some absent. This table has 300,000 to 450,000 clones, about 91% appearing once. This clonotype was obtained from a human donor who had recovered from COVID-19. The specimen comprised peripheral blood, sampled after recovery from COVID-19. The chain combines TRBV6-5 with TRBJ2-3; perhaps TRBD2 as D (7 bases). The CDR3 DNA follows: TGTGCCAGCACCTCTGGCGGGGGAGGGGGTACGCAGTATTTT. Protein sequence: CASTSGGGGGTQYF.